These T cell receptor beta chains were read from a single sample in a study of CD8 T cells in Susac syndrome. TCRdb recomputed calls from the immunoSEQ multiplex PCR reads with MiXCR, one row per CDR3 protein. Of 130,000 to 150,000 distinct CDR3 sequences in the sample, roughly 94% were seen once. Sequenced: CD4+ T cells from PBMCs. Receptor source: a human donor in good health. CDR3s include the opening cysteine and the closing phenylalanine or tryptophan. A D gene is named only where the DNA matches it firmly. The size entry is marked missing in some rows and otherwise reads once, few, many or a size class.

D	J	V	size	CDR3	DNA
NA	TRBJ2-2	TRBV29-1	NA	CSVEDSGDTGELFF	TGCAGCGTTGAAGATAGCGGAGACACCGGGGAGCTGTTTTTT
NA	TRBJ1-1	TRBV5-4	NA	CASSSVFTEAFF	TGTGCCAGCAGCTCGGTCTTCACTGAAGCTTTCTTT
TRBD2	TRBJ2-1	TRBV7-2	NA	CASSLAGLAGRQQFF	TGTGCCAGCAGCTTAGCGGGACTAGCGGGAAGGCAGCAGTTCTTC
TRBD2	TRBJ2-7	TRBV20-1	NA	CSARGTTSSYEQYF	TGCAGTGCTAGGGGGACTACTAGCTCCTACGAGCAGTACTTC
NA	TRBJ1-1	TRBV29-1	NA	CSVERDTEAFF	TGCAGCGTTGAGCGAGACACTGAAGCTTTCTTT
NA	TRBJ2-1	TRBV7-2	few	CASSLAWDSSYNEQFF	TGTGCCAGCAGTCTGGCGTGGGATAGCTCCTACAATGAGCAGTTCTTC
TRBD1	TRBJ2-3	TRBV5-1	NA	CASSQGRGTSGTDTQYF	TGCGCCAGCAGCCAGGGCAGGGGGACCTCTGGCACAGATACGCAGTATTTT
NA	TRBJ2-5	TRBV4-2	NA	CASSQDTWKTQYF	TGTGCCAGCAGCCAAGATACATGGAAGACCCAGTACTTC
NA	TRBJ1-1	TRBV28	NA	CASGSLLNTEAFF	TGTGCCAGCGGGTCCCTTCTGAACACTGAAGCTTTCTTT
NA	TRBJ2-5	TRBV20-1	NA	CSARPGLAETQYF	TGCAGTGCTCGACCGGGATTAGCGGAGACCCAGTACTTC
NA	TRBJ1-2	TRBV25-1	NA	CASSEGSYTF	TGTGCCAGCAGTGAAGGGAGCTACACCTTC
NA	TRBJ2-7	TRBV7-2	once	CASSLEYYEQYF	TGTGCCAGCAGCTTAGAATATTACGAGCAGTACTTC
NA	TRBJ2-3	TRBV9	NA	CASSFGPGDTQYF	TGTGCCAGCAGCTTTGGGCCCGGGGATACGCAGTATTTT
NA	TRBJ1-3	TRBV29-1	NA	CSVERADSGNTIYF	TGCAGCGTCGAAAGAGCAGACTCTGGAAACACCATATATTTT
TRBD2	TRBJ2-3	TRBV7-2	NA	CASSFLAGAGDTQYF	TGTGCCAGCAGCTTCCTAGCGGGAGCCGGAGATACGCAGTATTTT
NA	TRBJ2-3	TRBV5-1	NA	CASSLGSGTDTQYF	TGCGCCAGCAGCTTGGGGAGCGGAACAGATACGCAGTATTTT
NA	TRBJ2-3	TRBV5-1	NA	CASSADTDTQYF	TGCGCCAGCAGCGCCGACACAGATACGCAGTATTTT
TRBD2	TRBJ2-5	TRBV4-1	NA	CASSPSGLAKETQYF	TGCGCCAGCAGCCCCTCGGGACTAGCGAAAGAGACCCAGTACTTC
NA	TRBJ1-1	TRBV10-3	NA	CAISASEGTEAFF	TGTGCCATCAGTGCCTCCGAGGGTACTGAAGCTTTCTTT
NA	TRBJ1-5	TRBV28	NA	CASSLGAGGNQPQHF	TGTGCCAGCAGTTTGGGGGCCGGGGGCAATCAGCCCCAGCATTTT
NA	TRBJ2-3	TRBV18	NA	CASTEGFRDTQYF	TGTGCCAGCACTGAGGGTTTTAGAGATACGCAGTATTTT
NA	TRBJ2-7	TRBV7-2	once	CASSLAHVGAYEQYF	TGTGCCAGCAGCTTAGCGCATGTAGGGGCCTACGAGCAGTACTTC
NA	TRBJ2-7	TRBV5-1	NA	CASSRLPSVRSYEQYF	TGCGCCAGCAGCCGACTCCCGTCTGTAAGGTCATACGAGCAGTACTTC
NA	TRBJ2-6	TRBV28	once	CASSLGPLKANVLTF	TGTGCCAGCAGTTTGGGACCGCTGAAGGCCAACGTCCTGACTTTC
NA	TRBJ2-7	TRBV20-1	NA	CSVITSLSYEQYF	TGCAGTGTCATCACTAGCCTCTCCTACGAGCAGTACTTC
TRBD1	TRBJ2-7	TRBV19	NA	CASSIGPDRGSYEQYF	TGTGCCAGTAGTATAGGGCCGGACAGGGGGTCCTACGAGCAGTACTTC
NA	TRBJ2-3	TRBV20-1	NA	CSARDQGGTQYF	TGCAGTGCTAGAGATCAGGGGGGTACGCAGTATTTT
TRBD1	TRBJ2-7	TRBV5-1	NA	CASSIRGPTYEQYF	TGCGCCAGCAGCATCAGGGGGCCTACCTACGAGCAGTACTTC
TRBD2	TRBJ2-7	TRBV2	few	CASSLAGEAYEQYF	TGTGCCAGCAGTTTAGCGGGAGAAGCCTACGAGCAGTACTTC
NA	TRBJ2-7	TRBV6-6	NA	CASSLTGRDEYEQYF	TGTGCCAGCAGCTTGACAGGACGGGACGAGTACGAGCAGTACTTC
NA	TRBJ1-1	TRBV5-4	NA	CASSLGQTNTEAFF	TGTGCCAGCAGCTTAGGACAGACGAACACTGAAGCTTTCTTT
TRBD2	TRBJ2-1	TRBV20-1	NA	CSARPRGEANQFF	TGCAGTGCTAGACCCCGGGGGGAGGCTAACCAGTTCTTC
TRBD1	TRBJ1-2	TRBV19	once	CASSSDRGDGYTF	TGTGCCAGTAGTAGCGACAGGGGAGATGGCTACACCTTC
NA	TRBJ1-5	TRBV3-1	NA	CASSQGKWGGAEPQHF	TGTGCCAGCAGCCAAGGCAAATGGGGGGGCGCGGAGCCCCAGCATTTT
NA	TRBJ2-7	TRBV18	NA	CASSPTSTYEQYF	TGTGCCAGCTCACCAACATCTACCTACGAGCAGTACTTC
NA	TRBJ1-2	TRBV19	NA	CASSISEGLGGYTF	TGTGCCAGTAGTATATCGGAGGGTCTTGGTGGCTACACCTTC
NA	TRBJ1-2	TRBV19	NA	CASSNGRLNYGYTF	TGTGCCAGTAGTAACGGACGCCTTAACTATGGCTACACCTTC
NA	TRBJ2-7	TRBV30	NA	CAWSPPVWGEQYF	TGTGCCTGGAGCCCCCCGGTGTGGGGGGAACAGTACTTC
TRBD1	TRBJ1-1	TRBV28	NA	CASSLTGAHTEAFF	TGTGCCAGCAGTTTAACAGGGGCTCACACTGAAGCTTTCTTT
TRBD1	TRBJ1-1	TRBV6-5	NA	CASRETGGTTEAFF	TGTGCCAGCAGGGAAACAGGGGGGACCACTGAAGCTTTCTTT
NA	TRBJ1-1	TRBV10-2	NA	CASSAWFPNTEAFF	TGCGCCAGCAGTGCATGGTTCCCGAACACTGAAGCTTTCTTT
NA	TRBJ2-5	TRBV3-1	NA	CASSQEGSRVVETQYF	TGTGCCAGCAGCCAAGAGGGGTCTCGGGTGGTGGAGACCCAGTACTTC